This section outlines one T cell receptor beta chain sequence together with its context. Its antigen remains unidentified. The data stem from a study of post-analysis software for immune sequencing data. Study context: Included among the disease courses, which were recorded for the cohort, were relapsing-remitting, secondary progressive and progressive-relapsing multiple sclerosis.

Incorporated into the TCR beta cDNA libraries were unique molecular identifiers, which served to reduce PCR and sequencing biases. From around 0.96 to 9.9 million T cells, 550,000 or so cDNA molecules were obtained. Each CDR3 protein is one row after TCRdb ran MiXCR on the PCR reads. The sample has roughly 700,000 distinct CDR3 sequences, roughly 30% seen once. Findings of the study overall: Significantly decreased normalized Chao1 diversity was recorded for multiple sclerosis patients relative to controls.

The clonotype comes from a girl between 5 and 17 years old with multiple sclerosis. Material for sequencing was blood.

CDR3 sequence reads: CASSRRAGRYTGELFF. In DNA form, the CDR3 reads TGTGCCAGCAGCCGCCGAGCGGGCCGATACACCGGGGAGCTGTTTTTT. The rearrangement uses TRBV6-5 and TRBJ2-2; perhaps TRBD2 as D (6 bases). The CDR3 extends over 16 amino acids. Trimming shortened V by 6 bases and J by 3 bases, and 17 bases separated the two germline ends. CDR1 and CDR2 (germline): MNHEY, SVGAGI.